Listed below are T cell receptor beta chains from one sample, sequenced in a study of cytomegalovirus exposure and HLA in healthy donors. The method was immunoSEQ multiplex PCR; TCRdb's version includes in-frame clones alone and lacks a portion of them. This table holds about 73,000 clones, around 96% found once. Sequences were obtained from PBMCs. These receptors were obtained from a man aged 18-30 years in good health and CMV-seronegative. Each CDR3 is given with its conserved first and last residue. D genes are given only for firm matches. Only some rows state a clone size, as once, few, many or a class for expanded clones.

V gene,J gene,D gene,clone size,CDR3 protein,CDR3 DNA
TRBV28,TRBJ1-5,.,.,CASSLGHYQPQHF,TGTGCCAGCAGTTTAGGGCACTATCAGCCCCAGCATTTT
TRBV5-1,TRBJ2-7,.,.,CASSLDSGPVYEQYF,TGCGCCAGCAGCTTGGATTCAGGCCCTGTCTACGAGCAGTACTTC
TRBV29-1,TRBJ2-7,.,.,CSVEGLQGYEQYF,TGCAGCGTTGAAGGCCTACAGGGATACGAGCAGTACTTC
TRBV9,TRBJ1-2,.,.,CASSVAWEVSYGYTF,TGTGCCAGCAGCGTAGCCTGGGAGGTCTCCTATGGCTACACCTTC
TRBV15,TRBJ1-4,.,.,CATSRDLQDSLYEKLFF,TGTGCCACCAGCAGAGATCTCCAAGACAGTCTGTATGAAAAACTGTTTTTT
TRBV30,TRBJ1-5,.,once,CAWSGQVSNQPQHF,TGTGCCTGGAGTGGGCAGGTTAGCAATCAGCCCCAGCATTTT
TRBV7-2,TRBJ2-7,TRBD1,.,CASSFRRGQVYEQYF,TGTGCCAGCAGCTTCCGACGCGGACAGGTCTACGAGCAGTACTTC
TRBV7-2,TRBJ1-3,.,.,CASSLDRFSGNTIYF,TGTGCCAGCAGCCTTGACAGGTTCTCTGGAAACACCATATATTTT
TRBV7-6,TRBJ2-7,.,.,CASSAQQGISHEQYF,TGTGCCAGCAGCGCACAACAGGGTATTAGCCACGAGCAGTACTTC
TRBV6-1,TRBJ2-3,.,.,CASSEIARAADTQYF,TGTGCCAGCAGTGAAATTGCCAGGGCAGCAGATACGCAGTATTTT
TRBV5-6,TRBJ2-3,TRBD2,.,CASSLGLAGNTDTQYF,TGTGCCAGCAGCTTGGGACTAGCGGGAAACACAGATACGCAGTATTTT
TRBV6-5,TRBJ1-1,.,.,CASSYSEGGVSIRAFF,TGTGCCAGCAGTTACTCGGAAGGAGGGGTGTCTATTCGAGCTTTCTTT
TRBV28,TRBJ1-1,.,.,CASSLSPEAFF,TGTGCCAGCAGTTTATCTCCTGAAGCTTTCTTT
TRBV21-1,TRBJ2-7,.,.,CASSTKDRGSHEQYF,TGTGCCAGCAGCACAAAGGACAGGGGATCCCACGAGCAGTACTTC
TRBV7-9,TRBJ1-4,TRBD1,.,CASSLPRTGPTNEKLFF,TGTGCCAGCAGCTTACCGAGGACAGGGCCAACTAATGAAAAACTGTTTTTT
TRBV5-4,TRBJ1-6,TRBD1,.,CASSSRQGDRSPLHF,TGTGCCAGCAGCTCTCGACAGGGGGACAGGTCACCCCTCCACTTT
TRBV28,TRBJ2-5,TRBD1,.,CASSLVRDSPPETQYF,TGTGCCAGCAGTTTAGTAAGGGACAGCCCTCCGGAGACCCAGTACTTC
TRBV7-9,TRBJ2-7,TRBD1,once,CASSLRQGPNEQYF,TGTGCCAGCAGCTTGAGACAGGGCCCCAACGAGCAGTACTTC
TRBV6-5,TRBJ1-1,.,.,CASSWGLRTEAFF,TGTGCCAGCAGTTGGGGGCTTAGAACTGAAGCTTTCTTT
TRBV19,TRBJ1-4,.,.,CASGEEKLFF,TGTGCCAGCGGAGAAGAAAAACTGTTTTTT
TRBV27,TRBJ2-6,.,.,CASSPGTSFNPLRSGANVLTF,TGTGCCAGCAGTCCGGGGACATCCTTTAACCCGCTCCGCTCTGGGGCCAACGTCCTGACTTTC
TRBV18,TRBJ1-1,.,.,CASSPPGGRDTEAFF,TGTGCCAGCTCACCACCGGGAGGGAGAGACACTGAAGCTTTCTTT
TRBV27,TRBJ1-2,.,.,CASSLPGRGYTF,TGTGCCAGCAGCCTCCCAGGGCGCGGCTACACCTTC
TRBV19,TRBJ1-1,.,once,CASNTGQLATEAFF,TGTGCCAGTAATACGGGACAATTGGCCACTGAAGCTTTCTTT
TRBV7-9,TRBJ1-1,TRBD1,.,CASSLATGTGSTEAFF,TGTGCCAGCAGCTTAGCGACTGGGACAGGATCCACTGAAGCTTTCTTT
TRBV6-5,TRBJ1-2,.,.,CASSYLQGNYGYTF,TGTGCCAGCAGTTACCTACAGGGTAACTATGGCTACACCTTC
TRBV27,TRBJ2-7,.,.,CASSATLGSGEQYF,TGTGCCAGCAGTGCGACTCTGGGTTCCGGCGAGCAGTACTTC
TRBV30,TRBJ2-3,.,.,CAWSVLGSGSTDTQYF,TGTGCCTGGAGTGTCTTAGGTAGCGGTAGCACAGATACGCAGTATTTT
TRBV30,TRBJ2-3,.,few,CAWSVRERDTQYF,TGTGCCTGGAGTGTACGGGAAAGAGATACGCAGTATTTT
TRBV5-4,TRBJ2-2,TRBD2,.,CASSLGLAGGNTGELFF,TGTGCCAGCAGCCTCGGACTAGCGGGGGGGAACACCGGGGAGCTGTTTTTT
TRBV28,TRBJ1-2,.,.,CASSGWQTNYGYTF,TGTGCCAGCAGTGGTTGGCAGACTAACTATGGCTACACCTTC
TRBV28,TRBJ2-3,TRBD1,.,CASSLSGQILYGTDTQYF,TGTGCCAGCAGTTTATCGGGACAGATTCTCTACGGGACAGATACGCAGTATTTT
TRBV7-9,TRBJ2-4,.,.,CASSLDGLAKNIQYF,TGTGCCAGCAGCTTAGACGGTCTAGCCAAAAACATTCAGTACTTC
TRBV30,TRBJ2-3,TRBD2,.,CASGLAGADTQYF,TGTGCCTCGGGACTAGCGGGGGCAGATACGCAGTATTTT
TRBV15,TRBJ1-4,TRBD1,.,CATRQGAGEKLFF,TGTGCCACCAGACAGGGGGCGGGTGAAAAACTGTTTTTT
TRBV5-1,TRBJ1-2,TRBD1,.,CASSDDRGNGYTF,TGCGCCAGCAGCGACGACAGGGGTAATGGCTACACCTTC
TRBV19,TRBJ1-4,.,.,CASSILGGTEKLFF,TGTGCCAGTAGTATACTGGGGGGGACCGAAAAACTGTTTTTT
TRBV28,TRBJ1-2,TRBD1,.,CASSTRTGDNYGYTF,TGTGCCAGCAGTACCCGGACAGGGGATAACTATGGCTACACCTTC
TRBV15,TRBJ2-1,.,.,CATSREGRGFPNEQFF,TGTGCCACCAGCAGAGAGGGTCGGGGATTTCCCAATGAGCAGTTCTTC
TRBV5-1,TRBJ2-5,.,.,CASSLGGQETQYF,TGCGCCAGCAGCTTAGGGGGTCAAGAGACCCAGTACTTC
TRBV27,TRBJ2-7,TRBD1,once,CASSRYRGSEQYF,TGTGCCAGCAGCCGTTACAGGGGAAGCGAGCAGTACTTC
TRBV27,TRBJ2-5,TRBD2,.,CASSQTSGAQETQYF,TGTGCCAGCAGTCAGACTAGCGGGGCCCAAGAGACCCAGTACTTC